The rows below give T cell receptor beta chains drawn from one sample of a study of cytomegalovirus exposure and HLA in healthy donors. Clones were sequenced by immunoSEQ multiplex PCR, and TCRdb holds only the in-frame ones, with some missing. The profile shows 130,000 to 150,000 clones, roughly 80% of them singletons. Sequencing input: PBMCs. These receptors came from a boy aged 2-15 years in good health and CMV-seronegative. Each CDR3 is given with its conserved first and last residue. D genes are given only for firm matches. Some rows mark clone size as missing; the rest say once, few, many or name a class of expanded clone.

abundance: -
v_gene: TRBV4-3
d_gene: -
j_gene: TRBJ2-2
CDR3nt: TGCGCCAGCAGCCATAACGACAGGATGATAGGGGAGCTGTTTTTT
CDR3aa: CASSHNDRMIGELFF

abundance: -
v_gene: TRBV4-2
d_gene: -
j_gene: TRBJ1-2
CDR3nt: TGTGCCGGCAGCCAGATAGGACAGCCCTATGGCTACACCTTC
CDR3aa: CAGSQIGQPYGYTF

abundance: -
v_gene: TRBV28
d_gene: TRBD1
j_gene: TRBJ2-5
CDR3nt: TGTGCCAGCAGTTTCGGACAGGGAGGACAAGAGACCCAGTACTTC
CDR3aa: CASSFGQGGQETQYF

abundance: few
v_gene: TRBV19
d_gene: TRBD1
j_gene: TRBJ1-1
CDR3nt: TGTGCCAGTAGTGCACAGGGGAGAATGAACACTGAAGCTTTCTTT
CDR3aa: CASSAQGRMNTEAFF

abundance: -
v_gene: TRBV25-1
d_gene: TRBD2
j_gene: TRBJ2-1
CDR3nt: TGTGCCAGCAGTACACGACTAGCGGGGGATTACAATGAGCAGTTCTTC
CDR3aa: CASSTRLAGDYNEQFF

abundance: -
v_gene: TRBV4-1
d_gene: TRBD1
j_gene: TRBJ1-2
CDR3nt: TGCGCCAGCAGCCATGGACAGGGCCGTGGCTACACCTTC
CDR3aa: CASSHGQGRGYTF

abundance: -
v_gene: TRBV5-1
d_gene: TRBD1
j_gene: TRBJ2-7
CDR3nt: TGCGCCAGCAGCTGGGACAGAAAAGTCGAGCAGTACTTC
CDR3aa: CASSWDRKVEQYF

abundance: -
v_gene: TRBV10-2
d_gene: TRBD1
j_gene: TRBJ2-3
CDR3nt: TGCGCCAGCAGGAGGGACAGGGGCACAGATACGCAGTATTTT
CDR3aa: CASRRDRGTDTQYF

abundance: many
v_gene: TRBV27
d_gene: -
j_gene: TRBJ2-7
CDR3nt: TGTGCCAGCTATAGCGTATCCTACGAGCAGTACTTC
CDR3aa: CASYSVSYEQYF

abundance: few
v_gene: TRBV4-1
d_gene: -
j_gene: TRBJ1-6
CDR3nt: TGCGCCAGCAGCCATGAGCGGAGCTCCTATAATTCACCCCTCCACTTT
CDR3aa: CASSHERSSYNSPLHF

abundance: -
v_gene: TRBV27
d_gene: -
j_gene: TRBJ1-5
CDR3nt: TGTGCCAGCAGTTCGATGTGGCAGGGCCATCAGCCCCAGCATTTT
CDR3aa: CASSSMWQGHQPQHF

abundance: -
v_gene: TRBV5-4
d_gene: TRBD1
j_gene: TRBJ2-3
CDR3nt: TGTGCCAGCAGCCGGCCGGGACAGAGCACAGATACGCAGTATTTT
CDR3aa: CASSRPGQSTDTQYF

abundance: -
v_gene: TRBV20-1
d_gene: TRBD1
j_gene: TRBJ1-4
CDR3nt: TGCAGTGCTAAGACAGGGGTAAAACTGTTTTTT
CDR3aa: CSAKTGVKLFF

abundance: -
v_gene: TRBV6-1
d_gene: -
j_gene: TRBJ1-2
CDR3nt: TGTGCCAGCAGGAACAGTGATCGCTACACCTTC
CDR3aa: CASRNSDRYTF

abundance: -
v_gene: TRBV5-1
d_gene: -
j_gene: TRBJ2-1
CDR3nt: TGCGCCAGCAGCTTGGGTACAAACAATGAGCAGTTCTTC
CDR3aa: CASSLGTNNEQFF

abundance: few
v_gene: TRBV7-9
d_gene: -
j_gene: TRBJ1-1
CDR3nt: TGTGCCAGCAGCTTAAGGGAGACAGGGAACACTGAAGCTTTCTTT
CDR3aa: CASSLRETGNTEAFF

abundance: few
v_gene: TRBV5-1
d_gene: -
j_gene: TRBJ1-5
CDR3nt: TGCGCCAGCAGCTTGGCACCAGGCGTCAGCAATCAGCCCCAGCATTTT
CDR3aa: CASSLAPGVSNQPQHF

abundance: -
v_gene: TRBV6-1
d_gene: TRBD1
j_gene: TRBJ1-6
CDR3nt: TGTGCCAGCAGTGGGAGGGACAGCTATAATTCACCCCTCCACTTT
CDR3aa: CASSGRDSYNSPLHF

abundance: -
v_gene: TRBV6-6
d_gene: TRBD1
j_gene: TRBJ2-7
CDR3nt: TGTGCCAGTTACGAGAGGCAGGGGGCGGGTGAGCAGTACTTC
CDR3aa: CASYERQGAGEQYF

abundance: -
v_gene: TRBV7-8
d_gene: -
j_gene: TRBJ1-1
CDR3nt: TGTGCCAGCAGCCTCCGGGCGGGACTCCCACGGGAAGCTTTCTTT
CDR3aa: CASSLRAGLPREAFF

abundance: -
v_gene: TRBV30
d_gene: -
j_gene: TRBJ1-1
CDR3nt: TGTGCCTGGACCACGAAAGGAGGGACTGAAGCTTTCTTT
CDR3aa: CAWTTKGGTEAFF

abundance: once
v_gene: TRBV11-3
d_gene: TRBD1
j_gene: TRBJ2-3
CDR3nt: TGTGCCAGCAGCCTCGAGCCGGGACAGGGGTATTTT
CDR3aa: CASSLEPGQGYF

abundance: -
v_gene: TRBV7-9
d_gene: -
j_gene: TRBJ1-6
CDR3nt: TGTGCCAGCAGCTTAGAGAGTTCACCCCTCCACTTT
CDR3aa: CASSLESSPLHF

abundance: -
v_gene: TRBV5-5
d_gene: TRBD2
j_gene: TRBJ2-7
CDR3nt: TGTGCCAGCAGCTTATCGCGGGAGCCCTCCTACGAGCAGTACTTC
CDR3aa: CASSLSREPSYEQYF

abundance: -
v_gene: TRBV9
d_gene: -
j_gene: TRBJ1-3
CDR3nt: TGTGCCAGCAGCGTAGAATGGGGAAGGGGCTCTGGAAACACCATATATTTT
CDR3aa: CASSVEWGRGSGNTIYF

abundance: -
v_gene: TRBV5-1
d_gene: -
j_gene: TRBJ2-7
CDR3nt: TGCGCCAGCAGCTATAGACAGAGCCAAACCTACGAGCAGTACTTC
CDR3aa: CASSYRQSQTYEQYF

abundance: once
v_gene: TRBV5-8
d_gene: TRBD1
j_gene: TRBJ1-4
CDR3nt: TGTGCCAGCAGCTTTTACAGGGGTGAAGAAAAACTGTTTTTT
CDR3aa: CASSFYRGEEKLFF

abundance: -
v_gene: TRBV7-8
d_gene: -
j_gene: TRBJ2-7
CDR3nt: TGTGCCAGCAGCTTATATTGGGGCGTGGGGTACGAGCAGTACTTC
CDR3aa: CASSLYWGVGYEQYF

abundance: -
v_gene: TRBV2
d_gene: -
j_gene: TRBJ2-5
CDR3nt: TGTGCCAGCAGGAGAGACAGGCGGGAGACCCAGTACTTC
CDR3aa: CASRRDRRETQYF

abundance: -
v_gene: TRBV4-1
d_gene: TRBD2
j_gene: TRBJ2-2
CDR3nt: TGCGCCAGCAGCCAAGGGTTTAGCGGGGGGGTCGCGAACACCGGGGAGCTGTTTTTT
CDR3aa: CASSQGFSGGVANTGELFF

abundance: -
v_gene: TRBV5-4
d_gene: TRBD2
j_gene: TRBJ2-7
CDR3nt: TGTGCCAGCAGCTTGGAAGCGGGAAGGCCTGGCGAGCAGTACTTC
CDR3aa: CASSLEAGRPGEQYF

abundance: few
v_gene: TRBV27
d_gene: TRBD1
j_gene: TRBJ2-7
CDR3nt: TGTGCCAGCAATCCGGGACAGGGTTTCTACGAGCAGTACTTC
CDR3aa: CASNPGQGFYEQYF

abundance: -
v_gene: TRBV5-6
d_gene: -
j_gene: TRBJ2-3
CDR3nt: TGTGCCAGCAGCTTTAAGGGGGATAGCACAGATACGCAGTATTTT
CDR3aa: CASSFKGDSTDTQYF

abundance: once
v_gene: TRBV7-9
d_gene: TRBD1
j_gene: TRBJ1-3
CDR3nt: TGTGCCAGCAGCTTAAAGAGCGACAGGGGGCGAGCTGGAAACACCATATATTTT
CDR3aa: CASSLKSDRGRAGNTIYF

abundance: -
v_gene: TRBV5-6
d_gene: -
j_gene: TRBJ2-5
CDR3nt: TGTGCCAGCAGCTTGGACAGGGAGACCCAGTACTTC
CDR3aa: CASSLDRETQYF

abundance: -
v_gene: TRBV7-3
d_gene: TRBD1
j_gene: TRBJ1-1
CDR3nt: TGTGCCAGCAGCCCTGCCCCATCAGGGGGTTGGACTGAAGCTTTCTTT
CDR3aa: CASSPAPSGGWTEAFF

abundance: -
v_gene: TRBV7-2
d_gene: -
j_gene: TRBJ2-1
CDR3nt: TGTGCCAGCAGCCGAGTTGAGGGCGCCAGAGATGAGCAGTTCTTC
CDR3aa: CASSRVEGARDEQFF

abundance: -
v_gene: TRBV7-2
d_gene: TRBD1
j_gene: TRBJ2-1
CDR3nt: TGTGCCAGCAGCTGGGGACAGGGCTCCTACAATGAGCAGTTCTTC
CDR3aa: CASSWGQGSYNEQFF

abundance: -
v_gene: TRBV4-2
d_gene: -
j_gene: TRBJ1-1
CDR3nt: TGTGCCAGCAGCCCCGCGGAGGGGAACACTGAAGCTTTCTTT
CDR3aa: CASSPAEGNTEAFF

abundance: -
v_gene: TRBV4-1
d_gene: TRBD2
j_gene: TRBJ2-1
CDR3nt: TGCGCCAGCAGCCTCGGGACTAGCGGGAACGATGAGCAGTTCTTC
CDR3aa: CASSLGTSGNDEQFF

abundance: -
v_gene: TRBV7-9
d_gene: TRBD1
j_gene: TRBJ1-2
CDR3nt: TGTTCCAGCAGAAGGACAGGGAGTGGCTACACCTTC
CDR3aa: CSSRRTGSGYTF

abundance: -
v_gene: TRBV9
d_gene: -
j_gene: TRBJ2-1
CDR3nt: TGTGCCAGCAGCGTAGGTGTAGCGACGGCCAATGAGCAGTTCTTC
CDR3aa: CASSVGVATANEQFF

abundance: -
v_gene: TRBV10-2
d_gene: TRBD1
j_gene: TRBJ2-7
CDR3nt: TGCGCCAGCAGTGGCAGGGGGTTACCCTACGAGCAGTACTTC
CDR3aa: CASSGRGLPYEQYF

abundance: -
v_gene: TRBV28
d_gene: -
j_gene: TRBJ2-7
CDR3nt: TGTGCCAGCAGTTTATCGGTACAGTGGAATTACGAGCAGTACTTC
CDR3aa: CASSLSVQWNYEQYF

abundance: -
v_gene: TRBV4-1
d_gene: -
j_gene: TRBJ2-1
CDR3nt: TGCGCCAGCAGCCAGAGGGCCTCACAGGGAACCGAGCAGTTCTTC
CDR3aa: CASSQRASQGTEQFF

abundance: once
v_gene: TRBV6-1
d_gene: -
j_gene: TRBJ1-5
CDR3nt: TGTGCCAGCAGCCCTCGCACAGGGTTCAATCAGCCCCAGCATTTT
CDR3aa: CASSPRTGFNQPQHF

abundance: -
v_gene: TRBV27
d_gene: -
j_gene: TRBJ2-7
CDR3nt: TGTGCCAGCAGTCCTAGAGGCTACTACGAGCAGTACTTC
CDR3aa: CASSPRGYYEQYF

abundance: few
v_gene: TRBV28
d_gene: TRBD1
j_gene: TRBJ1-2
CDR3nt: TGTGCCAGCAGTGACGCCCCCGGACAGGGACCCTATGGCTACACCTTC
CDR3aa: CASSDAPGQGPYGYTF

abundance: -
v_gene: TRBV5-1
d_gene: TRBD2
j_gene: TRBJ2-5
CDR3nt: TGCGCCAGCAGCACCCGAGGACTAGCCCAAGAGACCCAGTACTTC
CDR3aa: CASSTRGLAQETQYF

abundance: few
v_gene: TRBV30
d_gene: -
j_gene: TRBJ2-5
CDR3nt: TGTGCCTGGAGTGTACTTCTGGGGGCGAAGGGGACCCAGTACTTC
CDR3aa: CAWSVLLGAKGTQYF

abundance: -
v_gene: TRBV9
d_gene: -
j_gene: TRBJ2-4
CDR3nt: TGTGCCAGCAGCGTAGAAGGGAGGCCGGACATTCAGTACTTC
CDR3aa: CASSVEGRPDIQYF

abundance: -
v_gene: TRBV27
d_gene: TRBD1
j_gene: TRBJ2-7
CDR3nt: TGTGCCAGCAGTCCCCAGGGGGACGAGCAGTACTTC
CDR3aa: CASSPQGDEQYF

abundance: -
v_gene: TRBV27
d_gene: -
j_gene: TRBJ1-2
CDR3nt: TGTGCCAGCAGTCCCTCAGGGGTGCCCTATGGCTACACCTTC
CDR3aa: CASSPSGVPYGYTF

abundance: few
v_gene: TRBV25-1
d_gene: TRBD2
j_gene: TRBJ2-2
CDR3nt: TGTGCCAGCAGTGAGGGCGGGGGGGTTGGTACCGGGGAGCTGTTTTTT
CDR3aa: CASSEGGGVGTGELFF